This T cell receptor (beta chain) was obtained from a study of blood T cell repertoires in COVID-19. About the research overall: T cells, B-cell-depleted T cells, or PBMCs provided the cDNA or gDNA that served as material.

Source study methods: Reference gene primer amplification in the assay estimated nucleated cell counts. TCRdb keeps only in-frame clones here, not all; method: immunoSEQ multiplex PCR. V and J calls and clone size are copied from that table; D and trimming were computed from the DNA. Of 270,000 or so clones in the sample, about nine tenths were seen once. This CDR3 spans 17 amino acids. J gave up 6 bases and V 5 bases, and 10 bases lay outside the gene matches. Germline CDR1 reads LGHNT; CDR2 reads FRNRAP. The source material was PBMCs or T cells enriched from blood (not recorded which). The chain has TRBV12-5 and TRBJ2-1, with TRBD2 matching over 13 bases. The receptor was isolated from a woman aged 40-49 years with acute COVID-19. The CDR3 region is CASGLWMGLAGSNEQFF. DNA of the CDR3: TGTGCTAGTGGTCTATGGATGGGACTAGCGGGAAGCAATGAGCAGTTCTTC. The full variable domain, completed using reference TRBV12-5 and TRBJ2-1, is DARVTQTPRHKVTEMGQEVTMRCQPILGHNTVFWYRQTMMQGLELLAYFRNRAPLDDSGMPKDRFSAEMPDATLATLKIQPSEPRDSAVYFCASGLWMGLAGSNEQFFGPGTRLTVL.